This TCR beta chain was retrieved from a study of blood T cell repertoires in COVID-19. Across the study: The analysed material was cDNA or gDNA that came from T cells, B-cell-depleted T cells, or PBMCs.

CDR3 length equals 15 residues. With 4 bases removed from V and 7 bases from J, the gap between germline ends came to 17 bases. Germline V CDR1 and CDR2: MDHEN, SYDVKM. Under the authors' procedure: Amplified reference gene primers provided the basis for estimating nucleated cell counts. The repertoire was sequenced with immunoSEQ multiplex PCR; TCRdb's copy has only in-frame clones and lacks some. The V and J calls and the clone size are those of that table, but D and trimming were determined from the DNA. The sample has approximately 270,000 clones; 91% are singletons. Participants' reported clinical history set cohort assignment. Before they entered the study, exposed participants had met a COVID-19 case within 2 weeks.

What was sequenced was PBMCs or T cells enriched from blood (not recorded which). The chain uses TRBV28 and TRBJ2-1; D is possibly TRBD1 (6 bases). The clonotype was recovered from a man aged 40-49 years who had been exposed to COVID-19. The CDR3 protein is CASSSPEQGKNEQFF. CDR3 nucleotides: TGTGCCAGCAGTTCGCCCGAACAGGGAAAAAATGAGCAGTTCTTC.